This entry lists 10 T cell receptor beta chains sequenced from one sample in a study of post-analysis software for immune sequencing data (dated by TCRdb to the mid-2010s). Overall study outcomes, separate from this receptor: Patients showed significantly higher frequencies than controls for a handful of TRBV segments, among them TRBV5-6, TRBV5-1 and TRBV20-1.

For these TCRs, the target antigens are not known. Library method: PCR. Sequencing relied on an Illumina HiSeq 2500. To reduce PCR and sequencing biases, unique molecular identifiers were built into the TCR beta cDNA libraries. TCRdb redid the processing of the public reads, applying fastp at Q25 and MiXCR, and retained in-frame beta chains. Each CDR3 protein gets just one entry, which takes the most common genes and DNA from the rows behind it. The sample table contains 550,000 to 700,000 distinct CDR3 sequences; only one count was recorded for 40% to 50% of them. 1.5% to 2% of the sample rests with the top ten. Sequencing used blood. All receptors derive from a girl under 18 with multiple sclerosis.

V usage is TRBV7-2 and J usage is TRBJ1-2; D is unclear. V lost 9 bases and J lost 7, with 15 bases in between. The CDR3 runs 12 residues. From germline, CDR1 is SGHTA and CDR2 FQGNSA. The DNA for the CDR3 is TGTGCCAGTCTAGCTTTAGGGCTTGGCTACACCTTC. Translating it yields CASLALGLGYTF.

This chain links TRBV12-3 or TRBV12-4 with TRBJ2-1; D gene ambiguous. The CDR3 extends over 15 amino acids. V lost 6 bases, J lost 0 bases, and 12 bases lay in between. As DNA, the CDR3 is TGTGCCAGCAGGGCCCGGGCCAGCTCCTACAATGAGCAGTTCTTC. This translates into CASRARASSYNEQFF.

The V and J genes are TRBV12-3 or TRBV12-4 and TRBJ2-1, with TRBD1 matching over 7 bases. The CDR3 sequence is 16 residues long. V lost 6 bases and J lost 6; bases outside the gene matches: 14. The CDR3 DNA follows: TGTGCCAGCAGCACGCCACAGGGGCAGGCGTTCAATGAGCAGTTCTTC. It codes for CASSTPQGQAFNEQFF.

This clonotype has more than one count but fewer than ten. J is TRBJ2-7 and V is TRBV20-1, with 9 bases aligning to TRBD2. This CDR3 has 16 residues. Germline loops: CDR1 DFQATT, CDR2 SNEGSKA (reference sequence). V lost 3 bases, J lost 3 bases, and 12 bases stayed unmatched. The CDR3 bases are TGCAGTGCTAGTCGCACTAGCGGGCTAAACTTCTACGAGCAGTACTTC. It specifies CSASRTSGLNFYEQYF.

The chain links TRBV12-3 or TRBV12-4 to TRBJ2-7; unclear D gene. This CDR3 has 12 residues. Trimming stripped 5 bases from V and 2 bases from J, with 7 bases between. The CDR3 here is CASSVGTYEQYF. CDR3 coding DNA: TGTGCCAGCAGTGTGGGCACCTACGAGCAGTACTTC.

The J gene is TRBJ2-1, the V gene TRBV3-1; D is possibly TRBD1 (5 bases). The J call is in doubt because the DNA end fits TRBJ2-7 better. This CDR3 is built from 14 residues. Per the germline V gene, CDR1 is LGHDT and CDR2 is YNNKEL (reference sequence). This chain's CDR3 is CASSPGAIAYEQYF. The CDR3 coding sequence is TGTGCCAGCAGCCCTGGGGCCATCGCCTACGAGCAGTACTTC.

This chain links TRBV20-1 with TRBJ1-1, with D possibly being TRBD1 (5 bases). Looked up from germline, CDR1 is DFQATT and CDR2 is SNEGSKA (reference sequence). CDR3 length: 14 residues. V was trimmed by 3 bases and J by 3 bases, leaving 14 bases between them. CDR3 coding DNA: TGCAGTGCTAGGGGAAGGGGTCGGCACACTGAAGCTTTCTTT. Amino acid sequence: CSARGRGRHTEAFF.

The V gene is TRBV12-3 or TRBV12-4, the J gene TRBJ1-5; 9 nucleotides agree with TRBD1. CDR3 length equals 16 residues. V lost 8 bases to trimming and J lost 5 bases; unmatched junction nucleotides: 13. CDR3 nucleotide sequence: TGTGCCAGCTGCACCGGGACAGGGAGGGCTGATCAGCCCCAGCATTTT. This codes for CASCTGTGRADQPQHF.

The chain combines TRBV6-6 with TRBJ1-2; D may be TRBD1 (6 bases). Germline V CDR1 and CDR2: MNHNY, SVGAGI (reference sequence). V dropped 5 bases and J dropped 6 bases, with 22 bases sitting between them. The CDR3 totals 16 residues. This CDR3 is CASSHDLGRGNDGYTF. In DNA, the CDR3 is TGTGCCAGCAGTCACGACCTTGGGAGGGGGAATGATGGCTACACCTTC.

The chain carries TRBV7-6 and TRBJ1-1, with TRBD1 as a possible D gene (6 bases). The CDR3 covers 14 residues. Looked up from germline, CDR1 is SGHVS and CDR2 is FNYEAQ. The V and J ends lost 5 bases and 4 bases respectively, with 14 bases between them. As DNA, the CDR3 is TGTGCCAGCAGCCGAGGGGGGCGCGGCACTGAAGCTTTCTTT. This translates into CASSRGGRGTEAFF.